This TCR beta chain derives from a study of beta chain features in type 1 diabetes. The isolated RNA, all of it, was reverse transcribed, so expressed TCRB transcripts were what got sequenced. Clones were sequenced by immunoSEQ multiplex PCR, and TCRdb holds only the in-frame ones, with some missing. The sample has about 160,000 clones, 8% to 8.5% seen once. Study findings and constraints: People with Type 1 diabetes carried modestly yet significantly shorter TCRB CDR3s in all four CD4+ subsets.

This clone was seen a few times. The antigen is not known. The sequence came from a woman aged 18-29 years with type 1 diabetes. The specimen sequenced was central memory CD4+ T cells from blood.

CDR3 sequence: CASEDNFSGYTF. Here the CDR3 DNA reads TGTGCCAGCGAAGACAACTTTAGTGGCTACACCTTC. The chain is built from TRBV7-2 and TRBJ1-2; D not certain. This CDR3 is 12 amino acids long. Germline V gene lookup returns CDR1 SGHTA and CDR2 FQGNSA. Trimming shortened V by 8 bases and J by 7 bases, and 14 bases separated the two germline ends.